The clone carrying this T cell receptor beta chain showed up just a few times. Its antigen remains unknown. The V segment lost 0 bases and the J segment 7 bases; nucleotides outside the gene matches: 3. The CDR3 consists of 15 residues. Germline V gene data show CDR1 as SGHRS and CDR2 as YFSETQ. The data originate from a study of T-cell memory formation after mild COVID-19. TCRdb analysed the 5' RACE reads with MiXCR anew, one entry per CDR3 protein. The sample consists of approximately 340,000 distinct CDR3 sequences, under 15% of them appearing once. Findings and limits, study-wide: Clones that got smaller from day 15 to 85 had even CD4/CD8, while clones growing later tipped toward CD4+. Researchers found some responding clones in pre-infection memory, a sign that cross-reactive memory joined.

The sample consisted of PBMCs or a T cell subset sorted from them (not recorded which). This sequence was found in a man between 18 and 29 years old who had mild COVID-19 (a few samples of this study predate the infection). Cell type and time point are not known. J is TRBJ2-1 and V is TRBV5-1; TRBD1 matches at 11 bases. Here the CDR3 DNA reads TGCGCCAGCAGCTTGGAGGGGACAGGGGGGAATGAGCAGTTCTTC. The encoded protein is CASSLEGTGGNEQFF.